The rows below give T cell receptor beta chains drawn from one sample of a study of tumor-infiltrating lymphocytes in localized non-small cell lung cancer. Clones were read by immunoSEQ multiplex PCR, and TCRdb kept only the in-frame ones, dropping some. The table has around 18,000 clones, about 48% seen once. The sequenced sample consisted of lung tumor tissue. The source is a human donor with non-small cell lung cancer. The CDR3 runs from the conserved cysteine through the conserved F or W. A D gene is named only where the DNA matches it firmly. Rows give clone size only sometimes, using once, few, many, or a class for an expanded clone.

V gene,clone size,D gene,J gene,CDR3 DNA,CDR3 protein
TRBV5-1,.,.,TRBJ2-7,TGCGCCAGCAGCTTGGGACCTTTGAGCTCCTACGAGCAGTACTTC,CASSLGPLSSYEQYF
TRBV7-3,few,.,TRBJ2-3,TGTGCCAGCAGCTTACATGTGGGGCCGACAGATACGCAGTATTTT,CASSLHVGPTDTQYF
TRBV7-9,few,.,TRBJ2-2,TGTGCCAGCAGCTCGGGACTTCACACCGGGGAGCTGTTTTTT,CASSSGLHTGELFF
TRBV28,.,.,TRBJ2-6,TGTGCCAGCAGTTTAGTGGGCCACCCCTCTGGGGCCAACGTCCTGACTTTC,CASSLVGHPSGANVLTF
TRBV6-1,.,.,TRBJ1-2,TGTGCCAGCAGCTCCCAAACCGGCTACACCTTC,CASSSQTGYTF
TRBV5-1,once,TRBD1,TRBJ2-6,TGCGCCAGCAGCAAAGACAGGGTCTCTGGGGCCAACGTCCTGACTTTC,CASSKDRVSGANVLTF
TRBV6-6,.,TRBD1,TRBJ1-1,TGTGCCAGCAGCCCACCGGGACAGGGGGCCCCTGAAGCTTTCTTT,CASSPPGQGAPEAFF
TRBV7-2,.,.,TRBJ2-4,TGTGCCAGCAGCTTTTCAGGCGGCAAAAACATTCAGTACTTC,CASSFSGGKNIQYF
TRBV19,.,TRBD1,TRBJ2-7,TGTGCCAGTAGCGACCGGACAGGGGAGGACGAGCAGTACTTC,CASSDRTGEDEQYF
TRBV5-1,.,TRBD1,TRBJ2-5,TGCGCCAGCAGCCCAGGGGACAGAAGCCCCCCCAATTCGTGGACCCAGTACTTC,CASSPGDRSPPNSWTQYF
TRBV6-5,.,.,TRBJ2-4,TGTGCCAGCAGTTACGGGGGAGTCGGAACCAAAAACATTCAGTACTTC,CASSYGGVGTKNIQYF
TRBV7-8,.,.,TRBJ2-2,TGTGCCAGCAGCTTAACCGGGGAGCTGTTTTTT,CASSLTGELFF
TRBV5-1,.,.,TRBJ2-7,TGCGCCAGCAGCTTCGGGGTCTCCTACGAGCAGTACTTC,CASSFGVSYEQYF
TRBV2,many,.,TRBJ2-1,TGTGCCAGCAGTGATGATCTCTACAATGAGCAGTTCTTC,CASSDDLYNEQFF
TRBV30,few,.,TRBJ2-1,TGTGCCTGGAGTGTATCTGGCGATGAGCAGTTCTTC,CAWSVSGDEQFF
TRBV10-3,.,TRBD1,TRBJ1-2,TGTGCCATCAGGGGACAGGGCCCCGCGCACACCTTC,CAIRGQGPAHTF
TRBV5-6,.,TRBD1,TRBJ2-1,TGTGCCAGCAGCTTCGGACAGGGTAACTACAATGAGCAGTTCTTC,CASSFGQGNYNEQFF
TRBV7-2,.,.,TRBJ1-5,TGTGCCAGCAGCAAGCAGGTAATGAATCAGCCCCAGCATTTT,CASSKQVMNQPQHF
TRBV6-1,.,TRBD1,TRBJ1-2,TGTGCCAGCAGGACAGGGGGATATGGCTACACCTTC,CASRTGGYGYTF
TRBV28,.,.,TRBJ2-3,TGTGCCAGCAGTTTTCCAGTCACAGATACGCAGTATTTT,CASSFPVTDTQYF
TRBV6-4,few,.,TRBJ2-2,TGTGCCAGCAGTGGCTCCGTAACCGGGGAGCTGTTTTTT,CASSGSVTGELFF
TRBV7-2,few,.,TRBJ1-5,TGTGCCAGCAGCGTCTCATCGGGGGACAATCAGCCCCAGCATTTT,CASSVSSGDNQPQHF
TRBV6-5,.,.,TRBJ1-5,TGTGCCAGCAGTTACTCGGGATTTAGCAATCAGCCCCAGCATTTT,CASSYSGFSNQPQHF
TRBV4-2,.,.,TRBJ2-7,TGTGCCAGCAGCCAATCCCTGGGTCGAGGGGATGGGGCCTACGAGCAGTACTTC,CASSQSLGRGDGAYEQYF
TRBV6-5,.,.,TRBJ1-4,TGTGCCAGCAGCCGACGATTGGGGTGGGCTGAAAAACTGTTTTTT,CASSRRLGWAEKLFF
TRBV4-1,.,.,TRBJ1-2,TGCGCCAGCAGCCGGACGCGGGGCAGCAACTATGGCTACACCTTC,CASSRTRGSNYGYTF
TRBV9,.,.,TRBJ1-1,TGTGCCAGCAGCGCCCAGGCACAGACCACTGAAGCTTTCTTT,CASSAQAQTTEAFF
TRBV7-8,.,.,TRBJ1-1,TGTGCCAGCAGCTCTCCAGGGGCCAGAAAAGCTTTCTTT,CASSSPGARKAFF
TRBV27,few,.,TRBJ2-1,TGTGCCAGCAGTTTCCAGGGTTTGGGCGATGAGCAGTTCTTC,CASSFQGLGDEQFF
TRBV28,.,TRBD1,TRBJ1-4,TGTGCCAGCACCGAGAGACAGGGGGATAGAGAAAAACTGTTTTTT,CASTERQGDREKLFF
TRBV7-8,.,TRBD1,TRBJ2-1,TGTGCCAGCAGCCGCAAGACCAGGGGGCGCGACAATGAGCAGTTCTTC,CASSRKTRGRDNEQFF
TRBV16,.,.,TRBJ2-1,TGTGCCAGCAGCCAATGGGGTGAGCAGTTCTTC,CASSQWGEQFF
TRBV12-5,.,.,TRBJ1-2,TGTGCTAGTGGTTCACAGGGTTACTATGGCTACACCTTC,CASGSQGYYGYTF
TRBV5-1,few,.,TRBJ1-4,TGCGCCAGCAGGTATTCTAATGAAAAACTGTTTTTT,CASRYSNEKLFF
TRBV25-1,.,.,TRBJ2-7,TGTGCCAGCAGCCAGGGGTATTACGAGCAGTACTTC,CASSQGYYEQYF
TRBV30,few,.,TRBJ1-5,TGTGCCTGGAGCCTTCGGGGTTGGCCCCAGCATTTT,CAWSLRGWPQHF
TRBV4-3,.,.,TRBJ1-6,TGCGCCAGCAGCCGTCAGATTAATTCACCCCTCCACTTT,CASSRQINSPLHF
TRBV6-5,.,.,TRBJ1-2,TGTGCCAGCACTCTTAATTTTAGAGGGGCGAGTGGCTACACCTTC,CASTLNFRGASGYTF
TRBV4-2,many,TRBD2,TRBJ2-7,TGTGCCAGCAGCCCCCTCGGGGGTAGCGGGGGGGTTCTCTACGAGCAGTACTTC,CASSPLGGSGGVLYEQYF
TRBV5-1,.,TRBD1,TRBJ2-5,TGCGCCAGCACCTCCGGGACAGGGGTTGAGACCCAGTACTTC,CASTSGTGVETQYF
TRBV27,few,.,TRBJ1-1,TGTGCCAGCAGTTTATCGGGAGGGTACGGTGAAGCTTTCTTT,CASSLSGGYGEAFF
TRBV7-8,.,TRBD1,TRBJ1-4,TGTGCCAGCAGGTCGGACAGGGGGTTAGATGAAAAACTGTTTTTT,CASRSDRGLDEKLFF
TRBV5-1,.,.,TRBJ2-5,TGCGCCAGCAGCTTGGGGACTCACTCACAAGAGACCCAGTACTTC,CASSLGTHSQETQYF
TRBV7-8,.,TRBD2,TRBJ2-5,TGTGCCAGCAGCTTAGCGTTGGCTAGCGGGGGTTGGGAGACCCAGTACTTC,CASSLALASGGWETQYF
TRBV19,.,.,TRBJ2-7,TGTGCCAGTAGTATTGACCCCCGGGGCGGCGAGCAGTACTTC,CASSIDPRGGEQYF
TRBV5-1,.,.,TRBJ2-1,TGCGCCAGCAGCTTGGCGGGGCCGCAGTTCTTC,CASSLAGPQFF
TRBV19,few,TRBD1,TRBJ2-3,TGTGCCAGTACGGACAGGGGAGGAGATACGCAGTATTTT,CASTDRGGDTQYF
TRBV6-6,medium-sized,.,TRBJ1-1,TGTGCCAGCGTCGGTTACACTGAAGCTTTCTTT,CASVGYTEAFF